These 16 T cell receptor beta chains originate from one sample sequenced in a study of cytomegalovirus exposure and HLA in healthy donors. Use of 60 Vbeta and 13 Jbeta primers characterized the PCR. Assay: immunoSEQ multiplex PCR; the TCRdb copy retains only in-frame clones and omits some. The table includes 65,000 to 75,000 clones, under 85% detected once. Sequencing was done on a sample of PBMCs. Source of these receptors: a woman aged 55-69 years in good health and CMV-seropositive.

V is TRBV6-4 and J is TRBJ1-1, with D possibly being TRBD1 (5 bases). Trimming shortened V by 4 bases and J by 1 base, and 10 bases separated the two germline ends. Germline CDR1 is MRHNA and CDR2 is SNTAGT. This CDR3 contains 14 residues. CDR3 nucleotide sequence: TGTGCCAGCAGTGTTGGGGGGTCGAACACTGAAGCTTTCTTT. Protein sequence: CASSVGGSNTEAFF.

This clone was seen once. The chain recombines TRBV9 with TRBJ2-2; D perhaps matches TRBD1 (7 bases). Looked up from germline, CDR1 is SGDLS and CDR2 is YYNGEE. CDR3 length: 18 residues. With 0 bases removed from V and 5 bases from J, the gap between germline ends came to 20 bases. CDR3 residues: CASSVGPGGGKVTGELFF. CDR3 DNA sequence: TGTGCCAGCAGCGTAGGCCCCGGAGGGGGCAAAGTAACCGGGGAGCTGTTTTTT.

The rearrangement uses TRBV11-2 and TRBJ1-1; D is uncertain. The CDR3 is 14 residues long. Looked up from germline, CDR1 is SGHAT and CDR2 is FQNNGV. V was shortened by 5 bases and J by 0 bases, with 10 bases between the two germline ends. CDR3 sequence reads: CASSAQLMNTEAFF. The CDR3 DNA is TGTGCCAGCAGCGCTCAGTTAATGAACACTGAAGCTTTCTTT.

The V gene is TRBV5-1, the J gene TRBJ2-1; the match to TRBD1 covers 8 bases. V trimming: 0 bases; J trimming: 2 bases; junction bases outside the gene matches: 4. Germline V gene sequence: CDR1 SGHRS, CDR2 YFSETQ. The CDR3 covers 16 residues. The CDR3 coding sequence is TGCGCCAGCAGCTTGGATTCAGGGGGCCCCTACAATGAGCAGTTCTTC. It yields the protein CASSLDSGGPYNEQFF.

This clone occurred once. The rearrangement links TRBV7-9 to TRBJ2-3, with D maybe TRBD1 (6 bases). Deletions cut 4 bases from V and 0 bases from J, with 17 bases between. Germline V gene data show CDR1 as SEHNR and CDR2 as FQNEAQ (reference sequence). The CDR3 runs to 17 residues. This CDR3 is CASSSTWATGSTDTQYF. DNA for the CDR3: TGTGCCAGCAGCTCAACCTGGGCCACAGGGAGCACAGATACGCAGTATTTT.

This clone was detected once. This CDR3 is CASSQAYSGNTIYF. The CDR3, as DNA: TGTGCCAGCAGTCAGGCCTACTCTGGAAACACCATATATTTT. The V call is TRBV6-1, the J call TRBJ1-3; the D is unclear. There are 14 residues in the CDR3. The V gene's germline CDR1 is MNHNS and CDR2 SASEGT. V lost 5 bases and J lost 0, with 8 bases in between.

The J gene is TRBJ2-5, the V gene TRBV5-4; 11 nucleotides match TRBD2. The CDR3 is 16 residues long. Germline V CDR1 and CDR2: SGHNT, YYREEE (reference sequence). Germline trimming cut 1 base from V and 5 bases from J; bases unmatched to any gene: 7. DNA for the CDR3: TGTGCCAGCAGCTTGTATTCTAGCGGGAGGTTGGAGACCCAGTACTTC. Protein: CASSLYSSGRLETQYF.

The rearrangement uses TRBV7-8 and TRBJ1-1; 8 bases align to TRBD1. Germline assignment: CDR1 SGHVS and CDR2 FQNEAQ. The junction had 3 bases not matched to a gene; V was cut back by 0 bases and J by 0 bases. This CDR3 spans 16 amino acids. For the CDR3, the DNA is TGTGCCAGCAGCTTAGCGAACAGGGGGTTGAACACTGAAGCTTTCTTT. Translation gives CASSLANRGLNTEAFF.

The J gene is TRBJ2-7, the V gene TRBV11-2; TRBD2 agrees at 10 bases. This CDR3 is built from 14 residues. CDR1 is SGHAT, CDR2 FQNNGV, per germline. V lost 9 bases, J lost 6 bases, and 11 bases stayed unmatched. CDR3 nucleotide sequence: TGTGCCAGTTCCCGGACGGGACTAGCGTCCGAGCAGTACTTC. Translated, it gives CASSRTGLASEQYF. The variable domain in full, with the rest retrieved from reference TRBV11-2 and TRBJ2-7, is EAGVAQSPRYKIIEKRQSVAFWCNPISGHATLYWYQQILGQGPKLLIQFQNNGVVDDSQLPKDRFSAERLKGVDSTLKIQPAKLEDSAVYLCASSRTGLASEQYFGPGTRLTVT.

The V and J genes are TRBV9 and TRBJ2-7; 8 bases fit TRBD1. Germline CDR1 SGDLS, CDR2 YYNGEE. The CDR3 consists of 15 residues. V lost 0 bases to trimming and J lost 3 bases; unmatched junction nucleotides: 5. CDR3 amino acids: CASSVGPGQGYEQYF. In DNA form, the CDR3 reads TGTGCCAGCAGCGTAGGGCCAGGACAGGGCTACGAGCAGTACTTC.

CDR3: CAISRGGDTQYF. In DNA form, the CDR3 reads TGTGCCATCAGCAGGGGCGGAGATACGCAGTATTTT. V gene TRBV10-3 combines with J gene TRBJ2-3; the D gene is possibly TRBD1 (6 bases). CDR3 size: 12 residues. Germline assignment: CDR1 ENHRY and CDR2 SYGVKD. Trimming pared 6 bases from V and 5 bases from J, leaving 9 bases between.

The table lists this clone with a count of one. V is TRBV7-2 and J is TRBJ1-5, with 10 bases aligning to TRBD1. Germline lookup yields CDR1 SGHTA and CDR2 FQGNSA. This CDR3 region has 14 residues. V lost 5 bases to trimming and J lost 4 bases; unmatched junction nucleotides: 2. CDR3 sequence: CASSPGQGNQPQHF. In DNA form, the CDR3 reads TGTGCCAGCAGCCCGGGACAGGGGAATCAGCCCCAGCATTTT.

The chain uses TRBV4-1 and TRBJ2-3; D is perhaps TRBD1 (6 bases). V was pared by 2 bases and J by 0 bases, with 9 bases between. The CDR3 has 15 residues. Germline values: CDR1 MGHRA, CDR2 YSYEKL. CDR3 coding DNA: TGCGCCAGCAGCCAATTCGGACAGAGCACAGATACGCAGTATTTT. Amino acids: CASSQFGQSTDTQYF.

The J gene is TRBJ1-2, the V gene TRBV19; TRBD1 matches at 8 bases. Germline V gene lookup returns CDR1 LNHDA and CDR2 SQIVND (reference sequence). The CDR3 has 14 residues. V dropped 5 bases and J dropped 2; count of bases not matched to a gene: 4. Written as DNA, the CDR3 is TGTGCCAGTAGTCCACAGGGGGTAAACTATGGCTACACCTTC. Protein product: CASSPQGVNYGYTF. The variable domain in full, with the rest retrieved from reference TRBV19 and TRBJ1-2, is DGGITQSPKYLFRKEGQNVTLSCEQNLNHDAMYWYRQDPGQGLRLIYYSQIVNDFQKGDIAEGYSVSREKKESFPLTVTSAQKNPTAFYLCASSPQGVNYGYTFGSGTRLTVV.

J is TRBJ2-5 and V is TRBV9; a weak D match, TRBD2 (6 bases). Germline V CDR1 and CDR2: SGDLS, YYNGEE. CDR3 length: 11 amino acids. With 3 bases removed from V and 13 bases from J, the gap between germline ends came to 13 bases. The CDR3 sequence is CASSDPAGLYF. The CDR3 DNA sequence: TGTGCCAGCAGCGATCCTGCGGGGCTGTACTTC.

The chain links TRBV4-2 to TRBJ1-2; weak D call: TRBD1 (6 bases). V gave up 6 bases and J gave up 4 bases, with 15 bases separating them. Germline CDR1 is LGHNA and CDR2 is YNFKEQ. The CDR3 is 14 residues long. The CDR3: CASRQRGGGYGYTF. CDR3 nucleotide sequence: TGTGCCAGCAGGCAAAGGGGGGGCGGCTATGGCTACACCTTC.